A selection of T cell receptor beta chains follows, all from one sample in a study of blood T cell repertoires in COVID-19. The table came from immunoSEQ multiplex PCR; TCRdb's copy has only in-frame clones and leaves some out. The sample yields around 200,000 clones, roughly 90% seen once. The sequenced material came from peripheral blood. These receptors all stem from a woman between 45 and 65 years old with acute or convalescent COVID-19. The CDR3 runs from the conserved cysteine through the conserved F or W. The D gene is left open where the match is weak. The size field is filled for only some rows; it gives once, few, many or a size class.

>TRBJ2-2|NA|TRBV5-5|NA
CASSLITGELFF
TGTGCCAGCAGCTTAATAACCGGGGAGCTGTTTTTT
>TRBJ2-5|TRBD1|TRBV19|NA
CASSIVGTGLQETQYF
TGTGCCAGTAGTATAGTCGGGACAGGGCTCCAAGAGACCCAGTACTTC
>TRBJ1-1|NA|TRBV7-6|few
CASSPGARTEAFF
TGTGCCAGCAGCCCAGGGGCGCGGACTGAAGCTTTCTTT
>TRBJ2-3|NA|TRBV30|NA
CAWSVGSAGPSTDTQYF
TGTGCCTGGAGTGTAGGTTCGGCGGGACCAAGCACAGATACGCAGTATTTT
>TRBJ2-1|NA|TRBV6-2/TRBV6-3|few
CASSSLRYNEQFF
TGTGCCAGCAGTTCTCTCAGGTACAATGAGCAGTTCTTC
>TRBJ1-2|NA|TRBV5-1|NA
CASSLAPGETYGYTF
TGCGCCAGCAGCTTGGCACCGGGAGAGACCTATGGCTACACCTTC
>TRBJ2-1|TRBD2|TRBV5-1|NA
CASSLKLAGVYNEQFF
TGCGCCAGCAGCTTGAAACTAGCGGGGGTATACAATGAGCAGTTCTTC
>TRBJ1-2|NA|TRBV3-1/TRBV3-2|NA
CASSHESGYTF
TGTGCCAGCAGCCATGAGAGCGGCTACACCTTC
>TRBJ2-7|NA|TRBV6-2/TRBV6-3|NA
CASSYVQAYEQYF
TGTGCCAGCAGTTACGTACAGGCCTACGAGCAGTACTTC
>TRBJ1-2|NA|TRBV19|NA
CATSGHSVYGYTF
TGTGCCACCTCGGGACACTCTGTTTATGGCTACACCTTC
>TRBJ2-3|TRBD2|TRBV5-1|once
CASSLLTSSADTQYF
TGCGCCAGCAGCCTGTTGACTAGCTCCGCAGATACGCAGTATTTT
>TRBJ2-3|TRBD2|TRBV13|NA
CASSFFPRASGRSSTDTQYF
TGTGCCAGCAGCTTTTTCCCCCGGGCTAGCGGGAGGTCGAGCACAGATACGCAGTATTTT
>TRBJ1-2|NA|TRBV30|once
CAWTMGPNYGYTF
TGTGCCTGGACTATGGGGCCTAACTATGGCTACACCTTC
>TRBJ2-7|TRBD2|TRBV5-1|NA
CASSLGAGEDEQYF
TGCGCCAGCAGCTTGGGAGCGGGAGAGGACGAGCAGTACTTC
>TRBJ1-3|TRBD1|TRBV5-1|few
CASSLGQRLFSGNTIYF
TGCGCCAGCAGCCTGGGACAGCGACTCTTCTCTGGAAACACCATATATTTT
>TRBJ2-2|TRBD1|TRBV5-1|NA
CASSTTGQANTGELFF
TGCGCCAGCAGCACAACGGGACAGGCGAACACCGGGGAGCTGTTTTTT
>TRBJ1-2|TRBD1|TRBV30|NA
CAWSSTGWYGYTF
TGTGCCTGGAGTTCGACAGGGTGGTATGGCTACACCTTC
>TRBJ2-5|TRBD2|TRBV6-2/TRBV6-3|NA
CATRPPRTSGTQETQYF
TGTGCCACCCGCCCTCCGCGGACTAGCGGGACCCAAGAGACCCAGTACTTC
>TRBJ2-5|TRBD1|TRBV15|NA
CATSRSETGVETQYF
TGTGCCACCAGCAGATCTGAGACAGGGGTGGAGACCCAGTACTTC
>TRBJ1-4|TRBD1|TRBV9|NA
CASSTGAWNSEKLFF
TGTGCCAGCAGCACAGGGGCTTGGAATAGCGAAAAACTGTTTTTT
>TRBJ1-1|TRBD1|TRBV6-6|NA
CASSLQGGGTEAFF
TGTGCCAGCAGCCTACAGGGGGGCGGCACTGAAGCTTTCTTT
>TRBJ1-6|NA|TRBV19|once
CASSILRSSSYNSPLHF
TGTGCCAGTAGTATACTGAGGAGCAGCTCCTATAATTCACCCCTCCACTTT
>TRBJ2-1|TRBD2|TRBV5-4|few
CASTGRAYNEQFF
TGTGCCAGCACAGGGAGGGCCTACAATGAGCAGTTCTTC
>TRBJ1-2|TRBD1|TRBV19|NA
CATDGTANYGYTF
TGTGCCACGGACGGGACAGCTAACTATGGCTACACCTTC
>TRBJ2-2|TRBD2|TRBV6-6|NA
CASSFLAGENTGELFF
TGTGCCAGCAGTTTCCTAGCGGGGGAGAACACCGGGGAGCTGTTTTTT
>TRBJ2-6|TRBD1|TRBV9|NA
CASSLQTGGLFSGANVLTF
TGTGCCAGCAGCCTTCAGACAGGGGGCCTGTTCTCTGGGGCCAACGTCCTGACTTTC
>TRBJ2-2|NA|TRBV5-4|NA
CASSSQGGTGELFF
TGTGCCAGCAGCTCCCAGGGGGGCACCGGGGAGCTGTTTTTT
>TRBJ1-1|TRBD1|TRBV10-3|NA
CASRTGETGLNTEAFF
TGTGCCAGCCGAACAGGAGAGACAGGGTTGAACACTGAAGCTTTCTTT
>TRBJ2-7|TRBD2|TRBV7-2|NA
CASSLAGGLAGFYEQYF
TGTGCCAGCAGCTTAGCGGGGGGACTAGCGGGATTCTACGAGCAGTACTTC
>TRBJ1-1|TRBD1|TRBV30|NA
CAWSPFSRHRDREEDTEAFF
TGTGCCTGGAGTCCTTTTTCTCGGCACCGGGACAGGGAAGAGGACACTGAAGCTTTCTTT
>TRBJ1-5|TRBD1|TRBV19|NA
CATRDRGKDQPQHF
TGTGCCACCCGGGACAGGGGAAAAGATCAGCCCCAGCATTTT
>TRBJ2-7|TRBD2|TRBV10-2|NA
CASSSGRFYEQYF
TGCGCCAGCAGTAGCGGGAGGTTCTACGAGCAGTACTTC
>TRBJ2-3|NA|TRBV7-9|NA
CASSSAGTSTDTQYF
TGTGCCAGCAGCTCTGCGGGGACTAGCACAGATACGCAGTATTTT
>TRBJ1-1|TRBD1|TRBV30|NA
CAWMGQGGPEAFF
TGTGCCTGGATGGGACAGGGCGGCCCTGAAGCTTTCTTT
>TRBJ2-5|NA|TRBV5-6|NA
CASSPSPQETQYF
TGTGCCAGCAGCCCCTCCCCTCAAGAGACCCAGTACTTC
>TRBJ1-5|TRBD1|TRBV2|NA
CASRAGGNSNQPQHF
TGTGCCAGCAGGGCAGGGGGTAATAGCAATCAGCCCCAGCATTTT
>TRBJ2-3|TRBD2|TRBV7-2|NA
CASSLFTSGTSTDTQYF
TGTGCCAGCAGCTTATTTACTAGCGGGACCAGCACAGATACGCAGTATTTT
>TRBJ1-2|NA|TRBV6-5|NA
CASSYSLAGLYGYTF
TGTGCCAGCAGTTACTCCTTGGCGGGGCTCTATGGCTACACCTTC